The rows below give T cell receptor beta chains drawn from one sample of a study of OX40 agonist ivuxolimab in advanced cancers. Libraries were prepared by immunoSEQ multiplex PCR; TCRdb keeps only in-frame clonotypes and omits some of them. The sample records 6,500 to 9,000 clones, approximately 84% being singletons. The sample here was CD4+ or CD8+ T cells sorted from blood, taken in a trial of the OX40 agonist ivuxolimab. The receptors come from an adult with an advanced solid tumor such as melanoma, head and neck, liver or kidney cancer. Both conserved end residues are part of each CDR3. A D gene is named only where the DNA matches it firmly. Size is stated for part of the rows, as once, few or many counts, or as a class when the clone is expanded.

D,J,length,V,size,DNA,CDR3
.,TRBJ2-5,12,TRBV28,.,TGTGCCAGCAGTTTGTATCAAGAGACCCAGTACTTC,CASSLYQETQYF
.,TRBJ2-1,16,TRBV9,.,TGTGCCAGCAGCGACCCGGACAGCCCCCCTTACAATGAGCAGTTCTTC,CASSDPDSPPYNEQFF
.,TRBJ1-1,14,TRBV11-3,.,TGTGCCAGCAGCGACGGGGGAGTGAGCACTGAAGCTTTCTTT,CASSDGGVSTEAFF
.,TRBJ2-3,14,TRBV5-6,.,TGTGCCAGCAGCTCTGAAGGGGGCACAGATACGCAGTATTTT,CASSSEGGTDTQYF
.,TRBJ1-2,15,TRBV7-9,.,TGTGCCAGCAGCTTCGTCCAGGGATTGAACTATGGCTACACCTTC,CASSFVQGLNYGYTF
TRBD2,TRBJ2-2,16,TRBV7-6,.,TGTGCCAGCAGCCGATGGACTAGCGGGAACACCGGGGAGCTGTTTTTT,CASSRWTSGNTGELFF
.,TRBJ2-7,14,TRBV5-6,once,TGTGCCAGCAGTGATGAAGGACACCGGTACGAGCAGTACTTC,CASSDEGHRYEQYF
.,TRBJ2-1,16,TRBV25-1,.,TGTGCCAGCAGTGAAGCACTCGGGGCTCCTAACAATGAGCAGTTCTTC,CASSEALGAPNNEQFF
TRBD1,TRBJ2-7,15,TRBV30,.,TGTGCCTGGAGTGGAATAGTGACAGGGACCTACGAGCAGTACTTC,CAWSGIVTGTYEQYF
TRBD1,TRBJ2-1,17,TRBV7-9,.,TGTGCCAGCAGCTCTAGCGGACAGGGGCGATCTTACAATGAGCAGTTCTTC,CASSSSGQGRSYNEQFF
.,TRBJ2-2,14,TRBV28,.,TGTGCCAGCAGTTTACGGCAGAACACCGGGGAGCTGTTTTTT,CASSLRQNTGELFF
.,TRBJ2-1,16,TRBV15,.,TGTGCCACCAGCAGAGATCGACGGCCTTTCTACAATGAGCAGTTCTTC,CATSRDRRPFYNEQFF
.,TRBJ2-3,17,TRBV7-3,once,TGTGCCAGCAGCTTAACGGGCAGGGGCTCTAGCACAGATACGCAGTATTTT,CASSLTGRGSSTDTQYF
.,TRBJ1-1,14,TRBV4-1,.,TGCGCCAGCAGCCAAGAGAGTCTTAACACTGAAGCTTTCTTT,CASSQESLNTEAFF
.,TRBJ2-1,12,TRBV5-6,.,TGTGCCAGCAGCTTGGATGGGACGACGCAGTTCTTC,CASSLDGTTQFF
.,TRBJ2-7,16,TRBV27,.,TGTGCCAGCAGCCGGACACAGGGAGAGCTCTTTGACGAGCAGTACTTC,CASSRTQGELFDEQYF
.,TRBJ2-5,14,TRBV5-8,once,TGTGCCAGCAGCTTGGGGGGCAACCAAGAGACCCAGTACTTC,CASSLGGNQETQYF
.,TRBJ2-7,19,TRBV4-1,.,TGCGCCAGCAGCCAAGATCGGGGGCAGGGAATCAACTACGAGTACGAGCAGTACTTC,CASSQDRGQGINYEYEQYF
TRBD1,TRBJ2-7,16,TRBV28,.,TGTGCCAGCAGTTTCCCTGACAGGGCAAGCTCCTACGAGCAGTACTTC,CASSFPDRASSYEQYF
.,TRBJ2-3,16,TRBV9,.,TGTGCCAGCAGCGTAGGGTTGAAGGTTAGCACAGATACGCAGTATTTT,CASSVGLKVSTDTQYF
.,TRBJ1-2,14,TRBV7-9,.,TGTGCCAGCAGCCAATCGGGGGCTAACTATGGCTACACCTTC,CASSQSGANYGYTF
.,TRBJ2-5,14,TRBV11-3,.,TGTGCCAGCAGCGTAGGGGCAGGCCAAGAGACCCAGTACTTC,CASSVGAGQETQYF
TRBD1,TRBJ1-5,13,TRBV6-1,few,TGTGCCAGCAGATACATACGGACAGGGGACGGGCATTTT,CASRYIRTGDGHF
.,TRBJ2-4,16,TRBV28,.,TGTGCCAGCAGTTTATATGGAGGGACGGTAAAAAACATTCAGTACTTC,CASSLYGGTVKNIQYF
.,TRBJ2-7,19,TRBV15,.,TGTGCCACCAGCTACAGGGGGCAATTGGCGGGAGGGCCGAGAAACGAGCAGTACTTC,CATSYRGQLAGGPRNEQYF
.,TRBJ2-7,14,TRBV27,once,TGTGCCAGCAGTCCCCGGCAGGGGGGGTACGAGCAGTACTTC,CASSPRQGGYEQYF